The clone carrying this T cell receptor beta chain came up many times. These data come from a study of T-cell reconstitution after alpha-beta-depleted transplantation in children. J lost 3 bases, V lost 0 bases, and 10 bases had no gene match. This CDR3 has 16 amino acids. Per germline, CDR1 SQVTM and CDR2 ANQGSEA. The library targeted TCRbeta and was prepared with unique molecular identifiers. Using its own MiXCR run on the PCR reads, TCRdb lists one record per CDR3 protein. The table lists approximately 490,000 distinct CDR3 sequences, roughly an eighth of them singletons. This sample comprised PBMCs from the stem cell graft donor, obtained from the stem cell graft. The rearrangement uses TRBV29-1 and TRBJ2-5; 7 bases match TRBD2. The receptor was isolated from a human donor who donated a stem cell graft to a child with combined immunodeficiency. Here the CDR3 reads CSVEDGRAASEETQYF. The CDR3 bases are TGCAGCGTTGAAGATGGGAGGGCGGCTAGCGAAGAGACCCAGTACTTC.